The entry below gives a single TCR beta chain sequence along with its context. Data came from immunoSEQ multiplex PCR; TCRdb stores just in-frame clones and leaves some out. The sample has hundreds of thousands of clones; around 87% are singletons. The junction had 3 bases not matched to a gene; V was cut back by 0 bases and J by 3 bases. This CDR3 is 15 amino acids long. Germline V gene sequence: CDR1 SGHRS, CDR2 YFSETQ. The data stem from a study of shared T cell receptors in the human thymus. The sample was also linked to a second study, of human thymus T cells. That source notes: Resections from corrective heart surgery provided thymus tissue.

This clonotype was sampled from a boy younger than two with a congenital heart defect. The J gene is TRBJ2-3, the V gene TRBV5-1; 8 bases fit TRBD2. Sequenced sample: thymocytes. CDR3: CASSLGGRLTDTQYF. Written as DNA, the CDR3 is TGCGCCAGCAGCTTGGGCGGGAGGCTTACAGATACGCAGTATTTT.